Given below is one T cell receptor beta chain in context. What it recognizes is unknown. These data are taken from a study of cytomegalovirus exposure and HLA in healthy donors. Primers for the PCR totalled 60 Vbeta and 13 Jbeta. In the source study's methods: Unique TCR beta chains totaled some 80 million in a later count, with roughly 12 million of them shared. Some clones are missing from TCRdb's copy, which holds only in-frame ones; the method was immunoSEQ multiplex PCR. V and J calls and clone size come straight from that table; D and trimming were deduced from the DNA. Of some 80,000 clones listed, about 78% were seen once; the top ten hold 1.5% to 2%. Study-wide results and limits: Most TCR sequences showed up rarely, but some public TCRs showed up in many donors. In all likelihood, a cluster of highly shared sequence variants was a sequencing artifact. Most CMV-associated TCR beta chains were later found to appear HLA-restricted.

Germline values: CDR1 SEHNR, CDR2 FQNEAQ (reference sequence). V gave up 7 bases and J gave up 8 bases; unmatched junction bases: 14. The CDR3 is 16 residues long. The chain joins TRBV7-9 to TRBJ1-4; 9 positions agree with TRBD1. The TCR sequence derives from a middle-aged man in good health and CMV-seronegative. Sequencing was done on a sample of PBMCs. The CDR3 is CASTEMSGQGKEKLFF. CDR3 DNA: TGTGCCAGCACTGAAATGTCGGGACAGGGTAAAGAAAAACTGTTTTTT.